Listed below are T cell receptor beta chains from one sample, sequenced in a study of PD-1 blockade in mismatch repair-deficient tumors. Repertoires were generated with immunoSEQ multiplex PCR, while TCRdb's copy carries only in-frame clones and drops some. The sample has around 30,000 clones; approximately 80% are singletons. The material sequenced was PBMCs, taken less than 7 weeks after starting pembrolizumab. Receptor source: an adult with mismatch repair-deficient cancer. Both conserved end residues are part of each CDR3. Fields, in order: CDR3 protein, CDR3 DNA, D gene, clone size, V gene, J gene. D genes are given only for firm matches. Not all rows give a size; the values are once, few, many and, for expanded clones, a class.

cdr3_aa: CASSLSGAGAYEQYF
cdr3_nt: TGTGCCAGCAGCTTATCAGGGGCTGGAGCCTACGAGCAGTACTTC
d_call: .
clone_size: .
v_call: TRBV7-9
j_call: TRBJ2-7

cdr3_aa: CASSSPGQGSNEQFF
cdr3_nt: TGTGCCAGCAGTTCACCGGGACAGGGGTCCAATGAGCAGTTCTTC
d_call: TRBD1
clone_size: .
v_call: TRBV28
j_call: TRBJ2-1

cdr3_aa: CASSLGSVQGTRETQYF
cdr3_nt: TGTGCCAGCAGCTTAGGATCGGTCCAGGGAACCCGAGAGACCCAGTACTTC
d_call: .
clone_size: .
v_call: TRBV11-1
j_call: TRBJ2-5

cdr3_aa: CASNGNTEAFF
cdr3_nt: TGTGCCAGCAACGGGAACACTGAAGCTTTCTTT
d_call: .
clone_size: .
v_call: TRBV6-5
j_call: TRBJ1-1

cdr3_aa: CASTYAGAAPGKEQYF
cdr3_nt: TGTGCCAGCACCTACGCGGGGGCTGCCCCTGGTAAAGAGCAGTACTTC
d_call: .
clone_size: .
v_call: TRBV7-2
j_call: TRBJ2-7

cdr3_aa: CASSLYLSSGNTIYF
cdr3_nt: TGTGCCAGCAGTTTATACCTAAGCTCTGGAAACACCATATATTTT
d_call: .
clone_size: .
v_call: TRBV28
j_call: TRBJ1-3

cdr3_aa: CASSAGLSTSTDTQYF
cdr3_nt: TGTGCCAGCTCAGCGGGTCTCTCCACTAGCACAGATACGCAGTATTTT
d_call: .
clone_size: .
v_call: TRBV9
j_call: TRBJ2-3

cdr3_aa: CTSSPKGTSGLKGETQYF
cdr3_nt: TGCACCAGCAGCCCAAAGGGGACTAGCGGACTCAAGGGGGAGACCCAGTACTTC
d_call: .
clone_size: .
v_call: TRBV1
j_call: TRBJ2-5

cdr3_aa: CASSQTRTSGRGEQFF
cdr3_nt: TGTGCCAGCAGCCAGACCCGGACTAGCGGGAGAGGTGAGCAGTTCTTC
d_call: TRBD2
clone_size: .
v_call: TRBV28
j_call: TRBJ2-1

cdr3_aa: CASSLPTGGKMRMNTEAFF
cdr3_nt: TGTGCCAGCAGTTTACCCACAGGGGGAAAAATGAGAATGAACACTGAAGCTTTCTTT
d_call: TRBD1
clone_size: .
v_call: TRBV28
j_call: TRBJ1-1

cdr3_aa: CASGFSGTDTQYF
cdr3_nt: TGTGCTAGTGGTTTTAGCGGCACAGATACGCAGTATTTT
d_call: .
clone_size: .
v_call: TRBV12-5
j_call: TRBJ2-3

cdr3_aa: CASNEQGEGNTEAFF
cdr3_nt: TGTGCCAGCAACGAACAGGGGGAGGGGAACACTGAAGCTTTCTTT
d_call: TRBD1
clone_size: .
v_call: TRBV2
j_call: TRBJ1-1

cdr3_aa: CATSRDPLAGAGEQYF
cdr3_nt: TGTGCCACCAGCAGAGATCCCCTAGCGGGAGCAGGGGAGCAGTACTTC
d_call: TRBD2
clone_size: .
v_call: TRBV15
j_call: TRBJ2-7

cdr3_aa: CASSLDGRVISGNTIYF
cdr3_nt: TGTGCCAGCAGCTTAGATGGCAGGGTGATCTCTGGAAACACCATATATTTT
d_call: .
clone_size: .
v_call: TRBV11-2
j_call: TRBJ1-3

cdr3_aa: CASSRTSGFTDTQYF
cdr3_nt: TGTGCCAGCAGCCGGACTAGCGGGTTCACAGATACGCAGTATTTT
d_call: TRBD2
clone_size: .
v_call: TRBV6-4
j_call: TRBJ2-3

cdr3_aa: CASSLGPSRAGYEQYF
cdr3_nt: TGTGCCAGCAGCTTAGGTCCCAGCAGGGCGGGATACGAGCAGTACTTC
d_call: .
clone_size: .
v_call: TRBV7-6
j_call: TRBJ2-7

cdr3_aa: CASSFDSAKENNEQFF
cdr3_nt: TGTGCCAGCAGTTTCGACAGCGCGAAGGAAAACAATGAGCAGTTCTTC
d_call: .
clone_size: once
v_call: TRBV27
j_call: TRBJ2-1

cdr3_aa: CASSVERYGYTF
cdr3_nt: TGTGCCAGCAGCGTAGAGCGGTATGGCTACACCTTC
d_call: .
clone_size: few
v_call: TRBV9
j_call: TRBJ1-2

cdr3_aa: CASSSKGVPTNEKLFF
cdr3_nt: TGTGCCAGCAGTTCAAAGGGGGTTCCAACTAATGAAAAACTGTTTTTT
d_call: .
clone_size: .
v_call: TRBV28
j_call: TRBJ1-4

cdr3_aa: CASSQDSYNQPQHF
cdr3_nt: TGTGCCAGTAGTCAGGACAGCTACAATCAGCCCCAGCATTTT
d_call: .
clone_size: once
v_call: TRBV19
j_call: TRBJ1-5

cdr3_aa: CASSPSPGRETQYF
cdr3_nt: TGTGCCAGCTCACCTTCACCTGGGCGTGAGACCCAGTACTTC
d_call: .
clone_size: .
v_call: TRBV18
j_call: TRBJ2-5

cdr3_aa: CASSEAGESWYEQYF
cdr3_nt: TGTGCCAGCAGTGAAGCCGGAGAAAGCTGGTACGAGCAGTACTTC
d_call: .
clone_size: few
v_call: TRBV2
j_call: TRBJ2-7

cdr3_aa: CASSQGPDRGYQETQYF
cdr3_nt: TGCGCCAGCAGCCAAGGGCCGGACAGGGGGTACCAAGAGACCCAGTACTTC
d_call: TRBD1
clone_size: .
v_call: TRBV4-1
j_call: TRBJ2-5

cdr3_aa: CASSQELGNEQYF
cdr3_nt: TGCGCCAGCAGCCAAGAGCTAGGAAACGAGCAGTACTTC
d_call: .
clone_size: .
v_call: TRBV4-1
j_call: TRBJ2-7

cdr3_aa: CASSLQGNTEAFF
cdr3_nt: TGTGCCAGCAGCTTACAGGGGAACACTGAAGCTTTCTTT
d_call: .
clone_size: .
v_call: TRBV7-9
j_call: TRBJ1-1

cdr3_aa: CASSEAHRNRGNQPQHF
cdr3_nt: TGCGCCAGCAGTGAGGCCCACAGGAACAGGGGCAATCAGCCCCAGCATTTT
d_call: .
clone_size: .
v_call: TRBV10-1
j_call: TRBJ1-5

cdr3_aa: CATRRGNSGEYEQYF
cdr3_nt: TGTGCCACCAGAAGAGGGAATAGCGGAGAGTACGAGCAGTACTTC
d_call: .
clone_size: .
v_call: TRBV15
j_call: TRBJ2-7

cdr3_aa: CASTRTSGRATDTQYF
cdr3_nt: TGTGCCAGCACCAGGACTAGCGGGAGGGCCACAGATACGCAGTATTTT
d_call: TRBD2
clone_size: .
v_call: TRBV9
j_call: TRBJ2-3

cdr3_aa: CASSSRGEYNEQFF
cdr3_nt: TGCGCCAGCAGCTCTCGAGGCGAGTACAATGAGCAGTTCTTC
d_call: .
clone_size: .
v_call: TRBV9
j_call: TRBJ2-1

cdr3_aa: CASSEARDTGYGYTF
cdr3_nt: TGTGCCAGCAGTGAAGCGAGGGACACCGGCTATGGCTACACCTTC
d_call: .
clone_size: .
v_call: TRBV2
j_call: TRBJ1-2

cdr3_aa: CASSAGTSGRSYEQYF
cdr3_nt: TGTGCCAGCAGCGCCGGGACTAGCGGGAGGAGTTACGAGCAGTACTTC
d_call: TRBD2
clone_size: .
v_call: TRBV7-3
j_call: TRBJ2-7

cdr3_aa: CASSRGASGRAKETQYF
cdr3_nt: TGTGCCAGCAGCCGGGGGGCTAGCGGGAGGGCCAAAGAGACCCAGTACTTC
d_call: TRBD2
clone_size: .
v_call: TRBV2
j_call: TRBJ2-5

cdr3_aa: CASSLSGLAGEEQFF
cdr3_nt: TGCGCCAGCAGCTTGTCTGGACTAGCGGGAGAAGAGCAGTTCTTC
d_call: TRBD2
clone_size: .
v_call: TRBV5-1
j_call: TRBJ2-1

cdr3_aa: CASTPGLAGKVELFF
cdr3_nt: TGTGCCAGTACCCCGGGACTAGCGGGAAAGGTGGAGCTGTTTTTT
d_call: TRBD2
clone_size: .
v_call: TRBV19
j_call: TRBJ2-2

cdr3_aa: CASSEVNGQEAFF
cdr3_nt: TGTGCCAGCAGTGAAGTCAACGGACAAGAAGCTTTCTTT
d_call: .
clone_size: .
v_call: TRBV6-1
j_call: TRBJ1-1

cdr3_aa: CASSPGLAGGETQYF
cdr3_nt: TGCGCCAGCAGCCCGGGACTAGCGGGAGGGGAGACCCAGTACTTC
d_call: TRBD2
clone_size: .
v_call: TRBV5-1
j_call: TRBJ2-5

cdr3_aa: CASSEAETGGFDEQFF
cdr3_nt: TGTGCCAGCAGTGAAGCCGAGACAGGGGGCTTCGATGAGCAGTTCTTC
d_call: TRBD1
clone_size: .
v_call: TRBV2
j_call: TRBJ2-1

cdr3_aa: CASSLRRVNQPQHF
cdr3_nt: TGTGCCAGCAGCTTGCGACGGGTCAATCAGCCCCAGCATTTT
d_call: .
clone_size: .
v_call: TRBV7-2
j_call: TRBJ1-5

cdr3_aa: CASSISQVAYEQYF
cdr3_nt: TGTGCCAGTAGTATATCGCAGGTCGCCTACGAGCAGTACTTC
d_call: .
clone_size: .
v_call: TRBV19
j_call: TRBJ2-7

cdr3_aa: CASSSQGTGNTIYF
cdr3_nt: TGTGCCAGCAGTTCACAGGGCACTGGAAACACCATATATTTT
d_call: .
clone_size: .
v_call: TRBV27
j_call: TRBJ1-3